The rows below give T cell receptor beta chains drawn from one sample of a study of beta chain features in type 1 diabetes. Clones were read by immunoSEQ multiplex PCR, and TCRdb kept only the in-frame ones, dropping some. The profile covers around 130,000 clones, with roughly 10% appearing a single time and approximately 0.7% taken by the ten largest. Sequenced material: central memory CD4+ T cells from blood. These receptors were obtained from a man aged 25 to 45 with type 1 diabetes. Each CDR3 is given with its conserved first and last residue. D genes are given only for firm matches. Where a row states a size, it is once, few, many or the class of an expanded clone; other rows omit it.

>.|TRBJ2-3|few|TRBV2
TGTGCCAGCAGTATAAGACAGACAGATACGCAGTATTTT
CASSIRQTDTQYF
>TRBD1|TRBJ1-6|many|TRBV2
TGTGCCAGCGGTACAGGGGGCCACTCACCCCTCCACTTT
CASGTGGHSPLHF
>.|TRBJ2-3|.|TRBV5-1
TGCGCCAGCGCCGTAACTAGCACAGATACGCAGTATTTT
CASAVTSTDTQYF
>TRBD2|TRBJ2-3|.|TRBV4-2
TGTGCCAGCAGCCCGTTTCGGGGACTAGCGGGGGGACGGGTTGGCACAGATACGCAGTATTTT
CASSPFRGLAGGRVGTDTQYF
>.|TRBJ1-1|few|TRBV25-1
TGTGCCAGCAGTGGAATTACGGACAGTTTAGGGACTGAAGCTTTCTTT
CASSGITDSLGTEAFF
>TRBD1|TRBJ2-5|.|TRBV4-2
TGTGCCAGCAGCCGCGGACAGGGCGGGGTCGGAGAGACCCAGTACTTC
CASSRGQGGVGETQYF
>TRBD1|TRBJ1-1|.|TRBV28
TGTGCCAGCAGCATAGGACAGGGTCGAGCTGAAGCTTTCTTT
CASSIGQGRAEAFF
>.|TRBJ1-1|few|TRBV5-1
TGCGCCAGCGGGAGGGGCACGAACACTGAAGCTTTCTTT
CASGRGTNTEAFF
>.|TRBJ2-7|few|TRBV9
TGTGCCAGCAGCGTAGATCTAGGGGACTACGAGCAGTACTTC
CASSVDLGDYEQYF
>.|TRBJ2-2|.|TRBV9
TGTGCCAGCAGCGTAGGGGCACCAGCGGAGCTGTTTTTT
CASSVGAPAELFF
>TRBD1|TRBJ2-5|.|TRBV2
TGTGCCACCCCGGGACAGGGGGCGGTAAGAGAGACCCAGTACTTC
CATPGQGAVRETQYF
>.|TRBJ1-5|few|TRBV19
TGTGCCAGTAGTGTGGTCCAGGGAGGGCAGCCCCAGCATTTT
CASSVVQGGQPQHF
>.|TRBJ2-3|.|TRBV11-1
TGTGCCAGCAGCCAGGGTAGGGGGTCAGATACGCAGTATTTT
CASSQGRGSDTQYF
>TRBD1|TRBJ1-1|few|TRBV11-2
TGTGCCAGCAGCTCCGGACAGGGGGAGAACACTGAAGCTTTCTTT
CASSSGQGENTEAFF